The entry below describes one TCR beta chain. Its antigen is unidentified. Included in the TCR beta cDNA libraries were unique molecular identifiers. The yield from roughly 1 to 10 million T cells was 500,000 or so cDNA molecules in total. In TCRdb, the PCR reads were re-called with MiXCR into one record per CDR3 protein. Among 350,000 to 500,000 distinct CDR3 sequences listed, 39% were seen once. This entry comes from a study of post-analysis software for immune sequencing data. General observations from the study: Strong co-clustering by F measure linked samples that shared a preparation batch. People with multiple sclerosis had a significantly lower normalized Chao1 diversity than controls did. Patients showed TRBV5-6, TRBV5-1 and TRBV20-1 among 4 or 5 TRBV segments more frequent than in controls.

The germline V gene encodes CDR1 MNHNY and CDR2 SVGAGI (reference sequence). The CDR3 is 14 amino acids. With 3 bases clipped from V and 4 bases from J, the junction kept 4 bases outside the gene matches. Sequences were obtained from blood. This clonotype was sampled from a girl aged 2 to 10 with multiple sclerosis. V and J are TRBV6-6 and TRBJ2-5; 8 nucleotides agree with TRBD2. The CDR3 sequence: CASSYRGGPETQYF. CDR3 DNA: TGTGCCAGCAGTTATCGGGGGGGGCCAGAGACCCAGTACTTC.